The sample holds one count of the clone carrying this T cell receptor beta chain. Trimming cost V 8 bases and J 1 base, with 8 bases left between them. Germline V gene lookup returns CDR1 SNHLY and CDR2 FYNNEI. This CDR3 is 12 amino acids long. This table comes from immunoSEQ multiplex PCR, and its TCRdb copy is limited to in-frame clones, with some not included. The table lists around 100,000 clones, about nine tenths of them singletons. This sample was included in a study of T cell responses to AZD1222 COVID-19 vaccine. This receptor was identified in an adult in good health. The chain couples TRBV2 to TRBJ2-5; D remains unclear. The sequences come from peripheral blood, collected on day 0 of AZD1222 vaccination. The CDR3 sequence is CASRVGQETQYF. CDR3 bases: TGTGCCAGCCGGGTGGGCCAAGAGACCCAGTACTTC.